The next 29 T cell receptor beta chains were all read from a single sample in a study of shared clonotypes between healthy human individuals. This table comes from immunoSEQ multiplex PCR, and its TCRdb copy is limited to in-frame clones, with some not included. This sample carries 1,400,000 or so clones, 97% to 99% of them seen once, and the ten largest clones take around 0.33%. The source material was naive CD4+ T cells sorted from blood. This sample's subset: CD45RA+ positively selected. All receptors derive from a young man in good health.

This clone was seen just once. The V call is TRBV7-3, the J call TRBJ2-1; 12 bases fit TRBD2. Trimming removed 5 bases from V and 9 bases from J; junction bases left unmatched: 2. The CDR3 length is 13 residues. Germline V gene data show CDR1 as SGHTA and CDR2 as FQGTGA. The CDR3 DNA is TGTGCCAGCAGCGCTAGCGGGAGGGTTGAGCAGTTCTTC. Protein sequence: CASSASGRVEQFF.

V usage is TRBV28 and J usage is TRBJ2-7; D is unclear. CDR1 is MDHEN and CDR2 is SYDVKM in the germline V gene. V was shortened by 3 bases and J by 1 base, with 25 bases between the two germline ends. This CDR3 is built from 19 residues. The CDR3 loop is CASSFSLTGSWKRSYEQYF. CDR3 bases: TGTGCCAGCAGTTTCAGCCTGACGGGTTCGTGGAAGAGGTCCTACGAGCAGTACTTC.

The rearrangement joins TRBV10-2 to TRBJ2-7; weak D call: TRBD2 (6 bases). V lost 8 bases to trimming and J lost 3 bases, with 14 bases between them. CDR1 is WSHSY and CDR2 is SAAADI in the germline V gene. The CDR3 is 13 amino acids. This CDR3 reads CASEASASYEQYF. CDR3 DNA: TGCGCCAGCGAGGCTAGCGCAAGCTACGAGCAGTACTTC.

The CDR3 sequence: CASRSGTGGPPGYTF. CDR3 nucleotides: TGCGCCAGCAGGTCCGGGACAGGGGGCCCTCCTGGCTACACCTTC. The chain uses TRBV5-1 and TRBJ1-2; TRBD1 matches 12 bases. Losses at the gene ends were 5 bases for V and 7 bases for J; bases not matched to a gene: 9. Germline loops: CDR1 SGHRS, CDR2 YFSETQ. The CDR3 extends over 15 amino acids.

In DNA, the CDR3 is TGTGCCAGCAGCTTGGACTGGTGGGCATCGAACACCGGGGAGCTGTTTTTT. As protein: CASSLDWWASNTGELFF. V is TRBV5-4 and J is TRBJ2-2; D remains unclear. Looked up from germline, CDR1 is SGHNT and CDR2 is YYREEE (reference sequence). This CDR3 comprises 17 residues. Trimming shortened V by 0 bases and J by 0 bases, and 12 bases separated the two germline ends.

The V call is TRBV9, the J call TRBJ2-3; possibly TRBD1 or TRBD2 for D (5 bases each). V was cut by 4 bases and J by 0 bases, with 18 bases left in between. Germline-derived CDR1 and CDR2 are SGDLS and YYNGEE. The CDR3 runs 17 residues. The CDR3 sequence is CASSRGPSTLSTDTQYF. The CDR3 DNA follows: TGTGCCAGCAGCCGGGGACCGAGTACCCTTAGCACAGATACGCAGTATTTT.

As to this clone: Other DNA sequences in this specimen translate into the identical CDR3. The V and J genes are TRBV18 and TRBJ2-7; no clear D. Per the germline V gene, CDR1 is KGHSH and CDR2 is LQKENI. Trimming removed 3 bases from V and 4 bases from J, with 10 bases in between. The CDR3 length is 13 residues. The DNA of the CDR3 is TGTGCCAGCTCACCCCGGTCTTCTTACGAGCAGTACTTC. Protein product: CASSPRSSYEQYF.

The chain couples TRBV5-1 to TRBJ2-1; D is unclear. The length of the CDR3 is 12 residues. Trimming shortened V by 4 bases and J by 12 bases, and 14 bases separated the two germline ends. The germline CDR1 and CDR2 sequences are SGHRS and YFSETQ. In DNA form, the CDR3 reads TGCGCCAGCAGCCCTGATGTAGCAGGGCAGTTCTTC. Its translation: CASSPDVAGQFF.

The chain joins TRBV5-1 to TRBJ1-4, with D hard to call. The CDR3 extends over 13 amino acids. The V and J ends lost 4 bases and 7 bases respectively, with 11 bases between them. Looked up from germline, CDR1 is SGHRS and CDR2 is YFSETQ. CDR3 sequence reads: CASSPNSGEKLFF. The CDR3 DNA reads as TGCGCCAGCAGCCCAAACTCGGGTGAAAAACTGTTTTTT.

The J gene is TRBJ1-4, the V gene TRBV29-1; D is possibly TRBD1 (5 bases). This CDR3 is 14 amino acids long. Between the trimmed V and J ends, which lost 5 bases and 0 bases, there was a span of 10 bases. Germline V gene data show CDR1 as SQVTM and CDR2 as ANQGSEA. CDR3 region: CSVRRTTTNEKLFF. The CDR3 bases are TGCAGCGTTAGGAGGACAACAACTAATGAAAAACTGTTTTTT.

The CDR3 DNA follows: TGTGCCAGCTTGGGGCGGCAGCCGGGGACCGGGGAGCTGTTTTTT. Protein sequence: CASLGRQPGTGELFF. The chain combines TRBV6-6 with TRBJ2-2; D could derive from TRBD1 or TRBD2 (5 bases each). This CDR3 comprises 15 residues. Germline CDR1 and CDR2: MNHNY and SVGAGI (reference sequence). Between the trimmed V and J ends, which lost 8 bases and 5 bases, there was a span of 18 bases.

V is TRBV7-8 and J is TRBJ1-5; D uncertain. The CDR3 sequence is 16 residues long. With 3 bases removed from V and 0 bases from J, the gap between germline ends came to 12 bases. CDR1 and CDR2 (germline): SGHVS, FQNEAQ. For the CDR3, the DNA is TGTGCCAGCAGCTTTCTTTCGAGAAATAGCAATCAGCCCCAGCATTTT. Its translation: CASSFLSRNSNQPQHF.

This rearrangement joins TRBV15 to TRBJ2-6; D is undetermined. Germline V gene lookup returns CDR1 LNHNV and CDR2 YYDKDF (reference sequence). With 0 bases removed from V and 4 bases from J, the gap between germline ends came to 4 bases. This CDR3 region has 14 residues. The CDR3 region has the DNA TGTGCCACCAGCAGAGATTCGGGGGCCAACGTCCTGACTTTC. Translated: CATSRDSGANVLTF.

The chain joins TRBV6-6 to TRBJ1-2; no clear D gene. The ends were cut back, 3 bases at V and 8 bases at J, with 10 bases in the middle. There are 12 residues in the CDR3. Germline V CDR1 and CDR2: MNHNY, SVGAGI (reference sequence). CDR3 in amino acids: CASSYGGSGYTF. In nucleotides, the CDR3 is TGTGCCAGCAGTTATGGAGGGTCGGGCTACACCTTC.

The rearrangement joins TRBV7-8 to TRBJ2-3; tentatively, D is TRBD1 (6 bases). V lost 5 bases and J 2 bases, leaving 11 bases between the germline ends. Germline CDR1 SGHVS, CDR2 FQNEAQ. The CDR3 sequence is 14 residues long. The CDR3 nucleotides are TGTGCCAGCAGCGCCAGGGGAATCACAGATACGCAGTATTTT. Its translation is CASSARGITDTQYF.

V and J are TRBV30 and TRBJ1-5; 8 bases line up with TRBD1. Germline CDR1 and CDR2: GTSNPN and SVGIG (reference sequence). Losses at the gene ends were 7 bases for V and 3 bases for J; bases not matched to a gene: 5. The length of the CDR3 is 13 residues. The CDR3 nucleotides read TGTGCCTTCTCGGACAGGGACAATCAGCCCCAGCATTTT. Protein sequence: CAFSDRDNQPQHF. Supplemented by reference TRBV30 and TRBJ1-5, the full variable domain reads SQTIHQWPATLVQPVGSPLSLECTVEGTSNPNLYWYRQAAGRGLQLLFYSVGIGQISSEVPQNLSASRPQDRQFILSSKKLLLSDSGFYLCAFSDRDNQPQHFGDGTRLSIL.

The chain employs TRBV5-5 and TRBJ2-5; 10 positions match TRBD2. The germline V gene has CDR1 SGHKS and CDR2 YYEKEE (reference sequence). The CDR3 loop spans 16 amino acids. V gave up 0 bases and J gave up 6 bases; unmatched junction bases: 8. In nucleotides, the CDR3 is TGTGCCAGCAGCTTGGGACTAGCGGGCCTTGGGCAGACCCAGTACTTC. Translating it yields CASSLGLAGLGQTQYF.

The sample holds one count of this clone. V usage is TRBV19 and J usage is TRBJ2-1, with TRBD1 identical over 8 bases. Germline V gene lookup returns CDR1 LNHDA and CDR2 SQIVND (reference sequence). This CDR3 spans 16 amino acids. With 6 bases clipped from V and 7 bases from J, the junction kept 14 bases outside the gene matches. The CDR3 DNA reads TGTGCCAGTAGCCAAAGCAGCAGGGGGCGCGAAAATGAGCAGTTCTTC. It specifies CASSQSSRGRENEQFF.

The rearrangement joins TRBV2 to TRBJ2-3; 11 bases align to TRBD2. CDR1 SNHLY and CDR2 FYNNEI come from the germline V gene. V was clipped by 5 bases and J by 4 bases; unmatched bases: 2. The CDR3 extends over 14 amino acids. The CDR3 DNA sequence: TGTGCCAGCAGTCAGGGACTAGCGGCAGATACGCAGTATTTT. Translating it yields CASSQGLAADTQYF.

The CDR3 nucleotides are TGTGCCAGCAGCCCCAGGGACGGAGTCGAGTACAATGAGCAGTTCTTC. It specifies CASSPRDGVEYNEQFF. The chain has TRBV7-8 and TRBJ2-1, with D perhaps assigned TRBD1 or TRBD2 (5 bases each). Germline assignment: CDR1 SGHVS and CDR2 FQNEAQ. This CDR3 is 16 amino acids long. V lost 5 bases and J lost 4, with 18 bases in between.

The chain links TRBV10-3 to TRBJ2-7; D remains unclear. Germline values: CDR1 ENHRY, CDR2 SYGVKD. The ends were cut back, 8 bases at V and 4 bases at J, with 9 bases in the middle. This CDR3 region has 11 residues. The CDR3 sequence is CAIGKGYEQYF. The CDR3, as DNA: TGTGCCATCGGGAAGGGATACGAGCAGTACTTC.

The J gene is TRBJ2-3, the V gene TRBV5-1; weak D call: TRBD1 (7 bases). CDR3 size: 16 residues. Trimming stripped 5 bases from V and 5 bases from J, with 21 bases between. The germline gives CDR1 SGHRS, CDR2 YFSETQ. The CDR3 DNA reads TGCGCCAGCAGGGACGGCGGGACAGTTAGTGGAGATACGCAGTATTTT. Its translation: CASRDGGTVSGDTQYF.

V usage is TRBV5-1 and J usage is TRBJ2-5; no clear D. The length of the CDR3 is 13 residues. Looked up from germline, CDR1 is SGHRS and CDR2 is YFSETQ. V lost 2 bases and J 5 bases, leaving 10 bases between the germline ends. The CDR3 nucleotides are TGCGCCAGCAGCTTAACCCCGCGGGAGACCCAGTACTTC. Its protein product is CASSLTPRETQYF.

This clone has only one observation. V and J are TRBV13 and TRBJ2-1; D unresolved. Germline CDR1 PRHDT, CDR2 FYEKMQ (reference sequence). The CDR3 runs to 12 residues. Trimming cost V 2 bases and J 6 bases, with 5 bases left between them. DNA of the CDR3: TGTGCCAGCAGCTTACCTCTCAATGAGCAGTTCTTC. It translates to CASSLPLNEQFF.

The chain couples TRBV10-3 to TRBJ2-7; D is possibly TRBD1 (5 bases). V was pared by 7 bases and J by 5 bases, with 15 bases between. From germline, CDR1 is ENHRY and CDR2 SYGVKD. The CDR3 runs 13 residues. The CDR3 bases are TGTGCCATCAACCAGGGCTTATCCGACGAGCAGTACTTC. Translated, it gives CAINQGLSDEQYF.

The V call is TRBV7-9, the J call TRBJ2-3, with D possibly matching TRBD1 (6 bases). Germline CDR1 reads SEHNR; CDR2 reads FQNEAQ (reference sequence). V lost 3 bases and J 2 bases, leaving 9 bases between the germline ends. CDR3 length: 14 amino acids. For the CDR3, the DNA is TGTGCCAGCAGCTTCACAGGGATCACAGATACGCAGTATTTT. Its translation: CASSFTGITDTQYF. The full variable domain, rest sourced from reference TRBV7-9 and TRBJ2-3, is DTGVSQNPRHKITKRGQNVTFRCDPISEHNRLYWYRQTLGQGPEFLTYFQNEAQLEKSRLLSDRFSAERPKGSFSTLEIQRTEQGDSAMYLCASSFTGITDTQYFGPGTRLTVL.

The chain has TRBV11-2 and TRBJ2-7; D perhaps matches TRBD2 (6 bases). The CDR3 consists of 16 residues. Germline V CDR1 and CDR2: SGHAT, FQNNGV. The V gene lost 2 bases and the J gene lost 5 bases, with 19 bases spanning the gap. CDR3 loop: CASSLSAGTGGDEQYF. The CDR3 region has the DNA TGTGCCAGCAGCTTATCCGCCGGGACTGGGGGTGACGAGCAGTACTTC.

The V gene is TRBV7-2, the J gene TRBJ2-7; 9 nucleotides match TRBD2. With V trimmed by 2 bases and J by 6 bases, 8 bases remained unmatched. The CDR3 extends over 15 amino acids. Germline lookup yields CDR1 SGHTA and CDR2 FQGNSA. CDR3 region: CASSLLAGSLGEQYF. Here the CDR3 DNA reads TGTGCCAGCAGCTTACTAGCGGGATCACTCGGCGAGCAGTACTTC.

V and J are TRBV7-8 and TRBJ2-7; D may be TRBD2 (5 bases). Trimming removed 2 bases from V and 6 bases from J, with 20 bases in between. This CDR3 contains 16 residues. In germline, CDR1 is SGHVS, CDR2 FQNEAQ. The CDR3 protein is CASSLKRPHSSIEQYF. In nucleotides, the CDR3 is TGTGCCAGCAGCTTAAAGCGGCCACACTCCTCCATCGAGCAGTACTTC.